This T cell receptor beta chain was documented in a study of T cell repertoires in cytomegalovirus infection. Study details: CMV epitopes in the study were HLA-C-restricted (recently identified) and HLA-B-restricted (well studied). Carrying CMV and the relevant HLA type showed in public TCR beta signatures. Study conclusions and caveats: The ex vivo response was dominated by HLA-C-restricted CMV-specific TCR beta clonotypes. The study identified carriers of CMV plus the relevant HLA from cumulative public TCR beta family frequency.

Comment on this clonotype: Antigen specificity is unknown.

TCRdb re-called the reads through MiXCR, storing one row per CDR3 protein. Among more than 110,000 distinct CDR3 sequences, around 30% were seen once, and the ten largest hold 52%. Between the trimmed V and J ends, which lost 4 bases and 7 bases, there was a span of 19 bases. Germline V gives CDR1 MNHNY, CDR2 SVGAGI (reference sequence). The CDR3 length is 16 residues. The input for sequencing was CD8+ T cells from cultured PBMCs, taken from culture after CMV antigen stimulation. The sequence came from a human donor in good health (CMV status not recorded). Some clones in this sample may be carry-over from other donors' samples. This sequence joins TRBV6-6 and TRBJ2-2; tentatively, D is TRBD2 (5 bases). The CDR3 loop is CASSLVGGVTGGELFF. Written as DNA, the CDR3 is TGTGCCAGCAGTTTAGTAGGAGGCGTTACGGGCGGGGAGCTGTTTTTT.